This TCR beta chain was observed in a study of stem cell transplantation in POMP-related autoinflammatory disease. Study background: The study hypothesized thymoproteasome defects skew the TRB repertoire via impaired CD8+ selection. Study-level results: In patients with PRAID, every analyzed T-cell subset tended to show lower diversity and higher clonality. In PRAID patients, the number of distinct TRB V-J gene pairings was restricted.

The table came from immunoSEQ multiplex PCR; TCRdb's copy has only in-frame clones and leaves some out. The sample shows about 6,900 clones, about four fifths of them seen only once. The CDR3 sequence is 14 residues long. Trimming at V came to 8 bases and at J to 7 bases, leaving 13 bases not matched to a gene. The germline V gene encodes CDR1 SGHDN and CDR2 FVKESK. In the case of this clone: Its antigen is still unknown.

V is TRBV14 and J is TRBJ2-7; TRBD1 aligns across 8 bases. The sample was a CXCR5-defined cell subset from PBMCs. This clonotype was obtained from a human donor in good health. The CDR3 DNA reads TGTGCCAGCGCAACCGATCAGGGGGCGGAAGAGCAGTACTTC. Encoded protein: CASATDQGAEEQYF.